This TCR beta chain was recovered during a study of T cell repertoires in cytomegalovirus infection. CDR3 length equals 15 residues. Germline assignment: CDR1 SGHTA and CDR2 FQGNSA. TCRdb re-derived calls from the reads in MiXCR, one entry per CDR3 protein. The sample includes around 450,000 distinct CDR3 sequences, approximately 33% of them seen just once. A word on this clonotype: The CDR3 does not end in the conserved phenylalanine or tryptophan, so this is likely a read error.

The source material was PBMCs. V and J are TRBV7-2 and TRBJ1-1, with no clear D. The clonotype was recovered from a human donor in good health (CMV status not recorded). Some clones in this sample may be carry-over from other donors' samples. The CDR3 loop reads CDSSSHSGRSTEAFL. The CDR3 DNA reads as TGTGACAGCAGCTCTCATTCCGGACGGAGCACTGAAGCTTTCCTT.